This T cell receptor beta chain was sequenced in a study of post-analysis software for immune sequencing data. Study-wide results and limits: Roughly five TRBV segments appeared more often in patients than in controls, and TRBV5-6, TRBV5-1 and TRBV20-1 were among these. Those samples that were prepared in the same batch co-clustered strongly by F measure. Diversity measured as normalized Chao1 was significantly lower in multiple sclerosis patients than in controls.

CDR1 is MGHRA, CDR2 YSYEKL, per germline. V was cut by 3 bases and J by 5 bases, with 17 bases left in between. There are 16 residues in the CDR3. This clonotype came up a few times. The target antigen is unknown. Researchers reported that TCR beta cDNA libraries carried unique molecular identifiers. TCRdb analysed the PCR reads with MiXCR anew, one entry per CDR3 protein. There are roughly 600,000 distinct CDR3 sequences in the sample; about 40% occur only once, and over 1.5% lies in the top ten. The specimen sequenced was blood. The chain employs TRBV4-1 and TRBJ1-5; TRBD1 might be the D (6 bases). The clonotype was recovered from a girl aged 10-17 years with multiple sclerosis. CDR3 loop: CASSQDRGLGDQPQHF. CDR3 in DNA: TGCGCCAGCAGCCAGGACCGGGGGCTTGGGGATCAGCCCCAGCATTTT.